This TCR beta chain was sequenced in a study of blood T cell repertoires in COVID-19. In germline, CDR1 is LNHDA, CDR2 SQIVND (reference sequence). This CDR3 is 13 amino acids long. V lost 9 bases to trimming and J lost 7 bases, with 18 bases between them. In the study's own analysis: Scientists estimated how many nucleated cells there were by amplifying reference gene primers. Sequencing was performed with immunoSEQ multiplex PCR; in TCRdb, only in-frame clones are kept and a portion is missing. From that table come the V and J calls and clone size; the DNA was used to work out D and trimming. This table holds some 150,000 clones, about three quarters found once.

What was sequenced was peripheral blood. The receptor comes from a man older than 75 with acute or convalescent COVID-19. This rearrangement joins TRBV19 to TRBJ1-1; D is ambiguous. The CDR3 sequence is CASSLTSAGEAFF. The DNA for the CDR3 is TGTGCCAGCAGCCTTACCTCAGCGGGTGAAGCTTTCTTT.